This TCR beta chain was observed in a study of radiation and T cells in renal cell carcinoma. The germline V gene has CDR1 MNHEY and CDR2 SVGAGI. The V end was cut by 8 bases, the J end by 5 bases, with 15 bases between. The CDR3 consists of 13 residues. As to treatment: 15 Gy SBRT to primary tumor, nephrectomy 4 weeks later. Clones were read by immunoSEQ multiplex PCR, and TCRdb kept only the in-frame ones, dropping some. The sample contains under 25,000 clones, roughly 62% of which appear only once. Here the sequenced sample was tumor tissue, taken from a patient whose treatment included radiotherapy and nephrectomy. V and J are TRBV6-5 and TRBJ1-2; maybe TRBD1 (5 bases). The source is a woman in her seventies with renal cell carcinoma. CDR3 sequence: CASWDDSLYGYTF. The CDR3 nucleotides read TGTGCCAGCTGGGACGACAGTTTATATGGCTACACCTTC.